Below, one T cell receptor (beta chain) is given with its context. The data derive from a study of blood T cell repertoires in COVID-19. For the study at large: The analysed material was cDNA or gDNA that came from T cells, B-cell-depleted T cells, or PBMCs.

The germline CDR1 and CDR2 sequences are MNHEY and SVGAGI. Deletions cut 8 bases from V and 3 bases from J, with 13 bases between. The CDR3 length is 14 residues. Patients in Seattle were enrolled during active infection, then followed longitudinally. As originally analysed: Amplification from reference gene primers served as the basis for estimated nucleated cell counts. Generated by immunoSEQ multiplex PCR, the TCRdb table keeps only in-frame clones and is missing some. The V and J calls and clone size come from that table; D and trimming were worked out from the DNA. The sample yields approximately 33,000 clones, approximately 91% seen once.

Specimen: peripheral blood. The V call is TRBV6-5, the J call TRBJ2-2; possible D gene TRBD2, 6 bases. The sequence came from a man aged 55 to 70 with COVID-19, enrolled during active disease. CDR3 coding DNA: TGTGCCAGCGTCACCTTAGCGGACACCGGGGAGCTGTTTTTT. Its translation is CASVTLADTGELFF.